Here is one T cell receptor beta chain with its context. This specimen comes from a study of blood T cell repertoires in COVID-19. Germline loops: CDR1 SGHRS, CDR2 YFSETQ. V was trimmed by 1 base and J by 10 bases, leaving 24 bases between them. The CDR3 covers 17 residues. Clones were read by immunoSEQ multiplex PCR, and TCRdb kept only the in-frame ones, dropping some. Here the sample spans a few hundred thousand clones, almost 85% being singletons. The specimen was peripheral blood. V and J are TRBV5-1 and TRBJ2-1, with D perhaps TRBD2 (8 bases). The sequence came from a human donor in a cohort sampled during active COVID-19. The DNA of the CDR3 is TGCGCCAGCAGCTTGTTGTCGGTGGGTGCGGGGGGACAGGAGCAGTTCTTC. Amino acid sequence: CASSLLSVGAGGQEQFF.